This T cell receptor beta chain was identified in a study of control samples from healthy donors and cancer patients. The method was immunoSEQ multiplex PCR; TCRdb's version includes in-frame clones alone and lacks a portion of them. This table holds 150,000 or so clones, around nine tenths found once. V lost 11 bases, J lost 2 bases, and 7 bases lay in between. Germline V gene sequence: CDR1 MNHEY, CDR2 SVGAGI. The CDR3 consists of 12 residues. The chain uses TRBV6-5 and TRBJ2-6; D gene uncertain. Sequencing used blood. This clonotype originated in a young man in good health. CDR3 region: CASSPGANVLTF. CDR3 coding DNA: TGTGCCTCCTCCCCTGGGGCCAACGTCCTGACTTTC.